This TCR beta chain was recovered during a study of spatial heterogeneity in lung cancer. Study context: Matched bulk RNA-seq yielded a T cell module score, and TCR transcript counts in tumor regions correlated strongly with that score.

Trimming at V came to 4 bases and at J to 2 bases, leaving 7 bases not matched to a gene. The CDR3 extends over 15 amino acids. Per germline, CDR1 LNHDA and CDR2 SQIVND (reference sequence). General study points: Ubiquitous and regional nonsynonymous mutations were each tracked by the matching count of ubiquitous or regional expanded TCRs. Tumor mutation counts were tracked by expanded intratumoral alpha and beta TCR counts.

One entry per CDR3 protein results from TCRdb running MiXCR on the 5' RACE reads. The profile shows fewer than 15,000 distinct CDR3 sequences, approximately 3% of them singletons. The time point is: sample taken at primary tumor resection. There were some 76 donors, all of them untreated patients with early-stage non-small cell lung cancer. This clonotype was recorded at least ten times. As yet, its antigen is unknown. The rearrangement joins TRBV19 to TRBJ2-5, with 7 positions matching TRBD2. The material sequenced was lung tumor tissue, taken at surgery. The sequence was obtained from a male donor with early-stage non-small cell lung cancer. As DNA, the CDR3 is TGTGCCAGTAGTAAGGTGGGGGGGATTCAAGAGACCCAGTACTTC. It is translated as CASSKVGGIQETQYF.